The 2 T cell receptor beta chains in this list originate from one sample, sequenced in a study of vaccination effects on CD4 cells after COVID-19. These receptors have no identified antigens. Profiling relied on immunoSEQ multiplex PCR, and the TCRdb table lists in-frame clones only, not all of them. This sample has 20,000 to 25,000 clones, with around 72% found just once. Antigen-specific CD4+ T cells expanded by the ViraFEST assay with viral peptide pools were then sequenced. Isolation of CD4+ T cells took place after 10 days of culture. Previously uninfected by SARS-CoV-2, the vaccine recipients also showed negative nucleocapsid antibodies. Sample: CD4+ T cells from PBMCs cultured with HCoV-NL63 spike peptides, taken before COVID-19 vaccination. The receptors stem from a human donor who received a COVID-19 vaccine.

This chain connects TRBV30 to TRBJ1-2, with 12 bases aligning to TRBD1. The length of the CDR3 is 14 residues. Germline V gene data show CDR1 as GTSNPN and CDR2 as SVGIG (reference sequence). V lost 6 bases to trimming and J lost 7 bases; unmatched junction nucleotides: 9. Here the CDR3 reads CACEPGQGAFGYTF. DNA for the CDR3: TGTGCCTGTGAACCGGGACAGGGGGCTTTTGGCTACACCTTC.

J is TRBJ2-1 and V is TRBV9; D unresolved. Germline values: CDR1 SGDLS, CDR2 YYNGEE. There are 13 residues in the CDR3. V was shortened by 4 bases and J by 6 bases, with 11 bases between the two germline ends. The DNA of the CDR3 is TGTGCCAGCAGCTCCAATCCCTCCAATGAGCAGTTCTTC. Protein sequence: CASSSNPSNEQFF.